The clone carrying this T cell receptor beta chain was observed a single time. This record comes from a study of blood T cell repertoires in COVID-19. CDR3 length equals 14 residues. The germline CDR1 and CDR2 sequences are SGHNT and YENEEA. Trimming left V 0 bases short and J 4 bases short, with 10 bases between. Libraries were prepared by immunoSEQ multiplex PCR; TCRdb keeps only in-frame clonotypes and omits some of them. The data contain some 200,000 clones, roughly 90% of them singletons. Sequencing input: PBMCs or T cells enriched from blood (not recorded which). The V gene is TRBV11-3, the J gene TRBJ2-7; D may be TRBD1 (5 bases). The receptor comes from a woman in her thirties who had recovered from COVID-19. CDR3 DNA sequence: TGTGCCAGCAGCTTAGAAGCAGGGCCGTACGAGCAGTACTTC. The encoded protein is CASSLEAGPYEQYF.